This T cell receptor (beta chain) was obtained from a study of blood T cells in healthy people across ages. Through a sample-barcoded 5' primer and a J-beta primer mix, a second PCR was run for 7 to 11 cycles. TCRdb processed the 5' RACE reads anew with MiXCR; each CDR3 protein has one entry. Here the sample spans 540,000 or so distinct CDR3 sequences, approximately 25% being singletons. This clonotype was seen more than once but under ten times. Trimming stripped 0 bases from V and 6 bases from J, with 9 bases between. The CDR3 consists of 14 residues. Looked up from germline, CDR1 is SGHRS and CDR2 is YFSETQ. The sample was also linked to a second study, of T cells of mothers and their children.

Input material: blood. This TCR was recovered from a boy aged 5-17 years in good health. The chain has TRBV5-1 and TRBJ2-2, with D tentatively TRBD1 (6 bases). The CDR3 protein is CASSLGQASGELFF. DNA of the CDR3: TGCGCCAGCAGCTTGGGACAGGCTTCCGGGGAGCTGTTTTTT.